This T cell receptor (beta chain) came from a study of Ad26.COV2.S vaccination and SARS-CoV-2 variants. Study results and limitations: Post-vaccination spike-specific CD8+ and CD4+ T cell responses reportedly had substantial breadth.

Indicated treatment: about 20 received Ad26.COV2.S at low or high dose, single or two shots; roughly five received placebo; per-sample allocation not given. Specimens were obtained on day 63 following the first vaccine or placebo injection. Data came from immunoSEQ multiplex PCR; TCRdb stores just in-frame clones and leaves some out. The table records about 460,000 clones, roughly nine tenths of them present only once. This clone was recorded only once. What it binds is not known. V lost 4 bases, J lost 3 bases, and 3 bases lay in between. This CDR3 is 12 amino acids long. From germline, CDR1 is LNHNV and CDR2 YYDKDF (reference sequence).

The sequence was collected from a person aged 18-60 years who received the Ad26.COV2.S COVID-19 vaccine or a placebo. This rearrangement joins TRBV15 to TRBJ1-4; no reliable D call. The input for sequencing was peripheral blood, taken in a trial of Ad26.COV2.S vaccine versus placebo. The CDR3 nucleotides are TGTGCCACCAGCAATTCTAATGAAAAACTGTTTTTT. Amino acid sequence: CATSNSNEKLFF.